This T cell receptor beta chain comes out of a study of human T cells and chemical hapten exposure. Stated time point: pre-sensitization, week 0. The treatment: therapeutic diphenylcyclopropenone sensitization with weekly scalp DPC. This clonotype was picked up many times. Its antigen is not identified. The germline CDR1 and CDR2 sequences are DFQATT and SNEGSKA (reference sequence). This CDR3 spans 11 amino acids. V shed 5 bases, J shed 4 bases, and the junction held 2 bases outside the gene matches. As the library was built, unique molecular identifiers were attached to individual cDNA molecules. Per the authors' pipeline: Sample-level TCR yields exhibited a median of about 91,000, with a range of 23,224 to 690,600. Each CDR3 protein is one row after TCRdb ran MiXCR on the RACE reads. The V and J calls here are based on TCRdb, not the publication. The sample carries 300,000 to 450,000 distinct CDR3 sequences, approximately 5.1% recorded once.

Notes on the study in general: DPC sensitization produced no change in TCRs with frequency above 1 in 1000.

V usage is TRBV20-1 and J usage is TRBJ2-7; 7 positions match TRBD1. This TCR came from a woman aged 45 to 65 with alopecia areata. Some clones in this sample may be carry-over from other donors' samples. Sequenced here: whole blood, sampled in connection with sensitization to the hapten diphenylcyclopropenone (DPC). The CDR3 is CSAAQGYEQYF. The CDR3 DNA reads as TGCAGTGCTGCACAGGGGTACGAGCAGTACTTC.